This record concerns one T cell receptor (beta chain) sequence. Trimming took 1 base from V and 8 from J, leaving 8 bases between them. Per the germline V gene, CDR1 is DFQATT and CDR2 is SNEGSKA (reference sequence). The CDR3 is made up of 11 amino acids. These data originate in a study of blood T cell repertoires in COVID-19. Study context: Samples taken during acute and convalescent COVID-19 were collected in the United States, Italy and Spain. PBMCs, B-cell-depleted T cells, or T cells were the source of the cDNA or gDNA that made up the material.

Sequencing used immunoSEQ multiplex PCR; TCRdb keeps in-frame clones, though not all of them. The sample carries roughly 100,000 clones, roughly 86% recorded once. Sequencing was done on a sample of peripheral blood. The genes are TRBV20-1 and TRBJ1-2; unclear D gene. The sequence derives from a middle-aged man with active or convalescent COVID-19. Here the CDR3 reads CSARVPEGYTF. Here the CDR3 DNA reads TGCAGTGCTAGAGTCCCGGAGGGCTACACCTTC.